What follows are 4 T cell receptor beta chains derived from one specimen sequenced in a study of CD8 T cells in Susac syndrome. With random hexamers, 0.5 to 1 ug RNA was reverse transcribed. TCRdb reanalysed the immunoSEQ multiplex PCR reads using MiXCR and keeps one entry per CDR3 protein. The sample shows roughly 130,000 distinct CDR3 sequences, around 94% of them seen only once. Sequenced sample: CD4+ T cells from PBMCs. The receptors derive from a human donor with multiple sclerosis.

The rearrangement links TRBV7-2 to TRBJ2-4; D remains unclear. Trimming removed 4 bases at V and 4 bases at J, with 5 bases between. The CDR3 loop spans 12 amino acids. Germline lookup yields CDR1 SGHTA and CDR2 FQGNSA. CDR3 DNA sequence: TGTGCCAGCAGCTCGCCGAAAAACATTCAGTACTTC. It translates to CASSSPKNIQYF.

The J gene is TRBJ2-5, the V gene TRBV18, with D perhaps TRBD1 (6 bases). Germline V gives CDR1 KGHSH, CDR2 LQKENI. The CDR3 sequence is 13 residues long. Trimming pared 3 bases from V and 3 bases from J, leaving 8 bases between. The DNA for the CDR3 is TGTGCCAGCTCACCCCGGGACAAAGAGACCCAGTACTTC. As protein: CASSPRDKETQYF.

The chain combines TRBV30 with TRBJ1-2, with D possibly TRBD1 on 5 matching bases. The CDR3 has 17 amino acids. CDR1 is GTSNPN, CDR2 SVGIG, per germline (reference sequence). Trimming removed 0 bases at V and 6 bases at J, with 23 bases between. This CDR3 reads CAWSVKAGTKFPDGYTF. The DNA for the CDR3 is TGTGCCTGGAGTGTAAAGGCAGGGACTAAATTCCCGGATGGCTACACCTTC. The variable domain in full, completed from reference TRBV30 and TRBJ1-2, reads SQTIHQWPATLVQPVGSPLSLECTVEGTSNPNLYWYRQAAGRGLQLLFYSVGIGQISSEVPQNLSASRPQDRQFILSSKKLLLSDSGFYLCAWSVKAGTKFPDGYTFGSGTRLTVV.

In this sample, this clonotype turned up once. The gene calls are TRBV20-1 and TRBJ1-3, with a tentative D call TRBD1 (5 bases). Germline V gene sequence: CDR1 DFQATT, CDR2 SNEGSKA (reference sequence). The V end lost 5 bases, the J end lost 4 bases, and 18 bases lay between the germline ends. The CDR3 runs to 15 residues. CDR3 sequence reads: CSAQRGEGPGNTIYF. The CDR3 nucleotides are TGCAGTGCTCAACGAGGGGAGGGCCCGGGAAACACCATATATTTT.